This entry concerns a single T cell receptor (beta chain). From the 5' RACE reads, TCRdb lists one entry per CDR3 protein and no DNA. In all, the sample yields about 460,000 distinct CDR3 sequences. The sample originates from a study of T cells expressing NK-cell markers. CDR1 and CDR2 from the germline V gene are SNHLY and FYNNEI. The CDR3 contains 15 residues. The chain couples TRBV2 to TRBJ2-1; as DNA is missing, the TRBD1 call by TCRdb cannot be tested. The receptor was derived from a woman in her forties or fifties in good health. Sequencing was done on a sample of blood T cells: a sorted CD56 or NKG2C T cell subset, CD4+ or CD8+ T cells, or bulk PBMC T cells (not recorded which). The CDR3 sequence is CASRPGQGYYNEQFF.